This T cell receptor (beta chain) was recovered during a study of blood T cells in healthy people across ages. Broader study findings: Per-million-T-cell TCR beta diversity fell roughly linearly with age.

CDR1 and CDR2 from the germline V gene are DFQATT and SNEGSKA (reference sequence). There are 14 residues in the CDR3. V lost 4 bases and J lost 2; bases outside the gene matches: 6. Next came a second PCR, run for about 7 to 11 cycles, which used a sample-barcoded 5' primer along with a J-beta primer mix. TCRdb re-derived calls from the 5' RACE reads in MiXCR, one entry per CDR3 protein. Of roughly 500,000 distinct CDR3 sequences listed, approximately 25% are singletons. This clonotype was recorded a few times. What it binds is unknown. With each sample, at least 5 micrograms of total RNA were extracted. This sample also appeared in a second study, on T cells of mothers and their children.

This receptor was obtained from a boy between 10 and 17 years old in good health. The specimen sequenced was blood. The V gene is TRBV20-1, the J gene TRBJ2-7; TRBD2 aligns across 9 bases. The chain's CDR3 is CSATRTSATYEQYF. For the CDR3, the DNA is TGCAGTGCTACCCGGACTAGCGCTACCTACGAGCAGTACTTC.